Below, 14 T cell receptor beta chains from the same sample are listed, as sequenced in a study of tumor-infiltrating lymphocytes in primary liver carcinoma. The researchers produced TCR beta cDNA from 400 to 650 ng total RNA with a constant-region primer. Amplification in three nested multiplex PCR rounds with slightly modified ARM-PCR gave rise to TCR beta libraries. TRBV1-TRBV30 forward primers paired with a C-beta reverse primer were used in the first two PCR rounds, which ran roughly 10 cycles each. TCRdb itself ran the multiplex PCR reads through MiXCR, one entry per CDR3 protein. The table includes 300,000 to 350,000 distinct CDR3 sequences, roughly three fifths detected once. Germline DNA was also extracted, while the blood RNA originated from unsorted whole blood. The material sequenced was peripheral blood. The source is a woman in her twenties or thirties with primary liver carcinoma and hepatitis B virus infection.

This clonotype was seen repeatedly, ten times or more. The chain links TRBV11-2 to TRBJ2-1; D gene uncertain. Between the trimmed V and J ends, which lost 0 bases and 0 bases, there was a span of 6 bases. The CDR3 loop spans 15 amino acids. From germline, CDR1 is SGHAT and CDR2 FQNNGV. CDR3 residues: CASSLETGSYNEQFF. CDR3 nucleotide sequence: TGTGCCAGCAGCTTAGAGACGGGCTCCTACAATGAGCAGTTCTTC.

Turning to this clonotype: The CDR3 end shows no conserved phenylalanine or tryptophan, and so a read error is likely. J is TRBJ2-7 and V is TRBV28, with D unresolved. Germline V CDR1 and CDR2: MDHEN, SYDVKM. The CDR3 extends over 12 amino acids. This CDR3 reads CASSPYYYEQYS. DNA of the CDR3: TGCGCCAGCAGTCCCTACTACTACGAGCAGTACTCC.

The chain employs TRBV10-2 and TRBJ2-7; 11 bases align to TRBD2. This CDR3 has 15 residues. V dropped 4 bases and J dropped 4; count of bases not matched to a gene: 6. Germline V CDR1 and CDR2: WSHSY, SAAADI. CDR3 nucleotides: TGCGCCAGCAGTGGATCGGGACTAGCGGAATACGAGCAGTACTTC. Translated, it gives CASSGSGLAEYEQYF.

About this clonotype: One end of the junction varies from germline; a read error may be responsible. The CDR3 loop reads CANSQDLGLGTQYF. DNA for the CDR3: TGTGCCAACAGCCAAGATTTAGGGTTGGGTACGCAGTATTTT. The chain employs TRBV14 and TRBJ2-3; D gene unclear. Germline lookup yields CDR1 SGHDN and CDR2 FVKESK. This CDR3 comprises 14 residues.

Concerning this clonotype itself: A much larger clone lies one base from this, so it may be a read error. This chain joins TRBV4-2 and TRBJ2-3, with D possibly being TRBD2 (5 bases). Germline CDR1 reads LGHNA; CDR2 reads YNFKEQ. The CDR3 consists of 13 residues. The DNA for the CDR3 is TGTGCCAGCAACCAAGAGGGATTTGCCACGCAGTATTTT. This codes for CASNQEGFATQYF.

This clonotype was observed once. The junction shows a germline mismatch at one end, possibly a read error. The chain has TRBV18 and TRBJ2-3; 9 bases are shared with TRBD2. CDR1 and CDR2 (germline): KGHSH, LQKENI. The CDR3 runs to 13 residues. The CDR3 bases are TGTGCCAGCTCCCAGACTAGCGGAGATATGCAGTATTTT. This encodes CASSQTSGDMQYF.

This CDR3 is CAIQGSSEQYF. The CDR3 region has the DNA TGTGCCATCCAGGGATCGAGCGAGCAGTACTTC. This rearrangement joins TRBV10-3 to TRBJ2-7; perhaps TRBD1 as D (5 bases). The germline V gene has CDR1 ENHRY and CDR2 SYGVKD. The germline V and J ends were trimmed by 8 bases and 6 bases, with 11 bases remaining between them. This CDR3 has 11 amino acids.

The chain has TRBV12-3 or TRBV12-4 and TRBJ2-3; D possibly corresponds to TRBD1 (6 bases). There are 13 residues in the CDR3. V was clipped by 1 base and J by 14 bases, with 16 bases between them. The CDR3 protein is CASSLDRTDRRYF. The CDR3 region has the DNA TGTGCCAGCAGTTTAGACAGGACAGATAGGCGGTATTTT.

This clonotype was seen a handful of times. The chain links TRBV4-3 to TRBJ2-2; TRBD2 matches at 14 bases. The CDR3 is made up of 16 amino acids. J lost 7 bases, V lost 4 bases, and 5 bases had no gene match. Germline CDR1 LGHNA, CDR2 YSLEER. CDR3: CASSPGLAGVYGELFF. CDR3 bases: TGCGCCAGCAGCCCGGGACTAGCGGGAGTGTACGGGGAGCTGTTTTTT.

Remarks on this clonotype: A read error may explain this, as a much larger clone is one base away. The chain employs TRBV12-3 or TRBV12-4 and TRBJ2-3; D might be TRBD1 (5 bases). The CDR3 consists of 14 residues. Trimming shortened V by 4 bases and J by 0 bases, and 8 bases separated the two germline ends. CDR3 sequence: CASSWAGSTDTQYF. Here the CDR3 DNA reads TGTGCCAGCAGTTGGGCAGGGAGCACAGATACGCAGTATTTT.

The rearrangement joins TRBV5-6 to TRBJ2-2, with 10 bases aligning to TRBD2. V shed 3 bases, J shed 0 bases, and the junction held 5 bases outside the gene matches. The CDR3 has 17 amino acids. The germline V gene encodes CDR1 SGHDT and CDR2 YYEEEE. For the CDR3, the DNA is TGTGCCAGCAGCTCCGGACTAGCGGCCGCGAACACCGGGGAGCTGTTTTTT. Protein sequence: CASSSGLAAANTGELFF.

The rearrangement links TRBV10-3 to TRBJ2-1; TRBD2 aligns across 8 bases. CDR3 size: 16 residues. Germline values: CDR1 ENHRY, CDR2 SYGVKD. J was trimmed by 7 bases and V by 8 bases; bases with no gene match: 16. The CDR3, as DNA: TGTGCCATCGGGGTGGTCGGGACTAGGGGGGTTAATGAGCAGTTCTTC. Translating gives CAIGVVGTRGVNEQFF.

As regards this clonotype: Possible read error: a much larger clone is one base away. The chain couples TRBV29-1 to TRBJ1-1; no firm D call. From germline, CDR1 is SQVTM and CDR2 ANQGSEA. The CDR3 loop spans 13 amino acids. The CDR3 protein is CSVARDSNTEALF. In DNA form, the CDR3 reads TGCAGCGTGGCCAGAGACTCGAACACTGAAGCTCTCTTT.

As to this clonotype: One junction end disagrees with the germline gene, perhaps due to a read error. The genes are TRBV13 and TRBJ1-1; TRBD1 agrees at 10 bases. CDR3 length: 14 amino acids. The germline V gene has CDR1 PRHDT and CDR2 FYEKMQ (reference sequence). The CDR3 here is CTSRTGGVNTEAFF. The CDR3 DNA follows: TGTACCAGCAGGACAGGGGGTGTAAACACTGAAGCTTTCTTT.